The following is a T cell receptor (beta chain) sequence with its context. Trimming left V 0 bases short and J 7 bases short, with 16 bases between. The CDR3 extends over 16 amino acids. Germline assignment: CDR1 MGHRA and CDR2 YSYEKL. These data originate in a study of blood T cell repertoires in COVID-19. Study at large: Both acute and convalescent COVID-19 samples were obtained from the United States, Italy and Spain. PBMCs, B-cell-depleted T cells, or T cells were the source of the cDNA or gDNA that made up the material.

In the source study's methods: Reference gene primer amplification gave nucleated cell count estimates. Profiling relied on immunoSEQ multiplex PCR, and the TCRdb table lists in-frame clones only, not all of them. V and J calls plus clone size are reproduced from that table; the DNA served to infer D and trimming. The sample lists approximately 210,000 clones; about 90% were seen once. The sequenced sample was peripheral blood. V usage is TRBV4-1 and J usage is TRBJ1-5; no firm D call. The sequence came from a man aged 25 to 40 with acute or convalescent COVID-19. The CDR3 region has the DNA TGCGCCAGCAGCCAAGATTATGAGACGCCCAGGCAGCCCCAGCATTTT. Its protein product is CASSQDYETPRQPQHF.